This T cell receptor beta chain was sequenced in a study of radiotherapy plus CTLA-4 blockade in lung cancer. Germline V CDR1 and CDR2: MNHEY, SVGAGI. The CDR3 consists of 15 residues. J lost 0 bases, V lost 6 bases, and 6 bases had no gene match. Data came from immunoSEQ multiplex PCR; TCRdb stores just in-frame clones and leaves some out. The sample has about 82,000 clones; 55% to 75% are singletons. This receptor was identified in a human donor with non-small cell lung cancer that progressed on radiotherapy plus ipilimumab. Sequences were derived from peripheral blood, sampled from a patient treated with radiotherapy plus ipilimumab. The V gene is TRBV6-5, the J gene TRBJ2-3; 7 bases are a match to TRBD2. The CDR3 spells CASSPTSSSTDTQYF. The CDR3 DNA reads as TGTGCCAGCAGCCCGACTAGCTCTAGCACAGATACGCAGTATTTT.